The 10 T cell receptor beta chains presented below share a single source sample, sequenced in a study of cytomegalovirus exposure and HLA in healthy donors. The study ran its PCR with 60 Vbeta and 13 Jbeta primers. This table comes from immunoSEQ multiplex PCR, and its TCRdb copy is limited to in-frame clones, with some not included. The profile covers fewer than 150,000 clones, with approximately 71% appearing a single time and approximately 2% taken by the ten largest. Input material: PBMCs. These receptor sequences come from a man younger than 45 in good health and CMV-seronegative.

The rearrangement joins TRBV5-5 to TRBJ2-5; no clear D gene. V was cut by 0 bases and J by 1 base, with 16 bases left in between. The CDR3 sequence is 17 residues long. CDR1 is SGHKS, CDR2 YYEKEE, per germline (reference sequence). DNA of the CDR3: TGTGCCAGCAGCTTGGAATCGGTAGTAGCCGGCCAAGAGACCCAGTACTTC. Translating gives CASSLESVVAGQETQYF.

This chain uses TRBV29-1 with TRBJ2-2; D is perhaps TRBD1 (6 bases). CDR3 length: 13 residues. Germline CDR1 SQVTM, CDR2 ANQGSEA. The V gene lost 5 bases and the J gene lost 3 bases, with 10 bases spanning the gap. DNA for the CDR3: TGCAGCGTTTGGGACAACGACACCGGGGAGCTGTTTTTT. It translates to CSVWDNDTGELFF.

The table lists this clone with a few counts. This rearrangement joins TRBV4-1 to TRBJ2-5, with 8 bases fitting TRBD2. The assigned J gene may be wrong: the sequence end matches TRBJ2-7 better. Germline CDR1 MGHRA, CDR2 YSYEKL. The CDR3 extends over 15 amino acids. CDR3 residues: CASSLRSGTTYEQYF. DNA of the CDR3: TGCGCCAGCAGCCTTCGTAGCGGGACGACCTACGAGCAGTACTTC.

The genes are TRBV19 and TRBJ2-7, with 9 nucleotides matching TRBD2. The CDR3 runs to 15 residues. Germline V gene lookup returns CDR1 LNHDA and CDR2 SQIVND (reference sequence). Trimming removed 1 base from V and 3 bases from J; junction bases left unmatched: 4. Here the CDR3 DNA reads TGTGCCAGTAGTATAGCTAGCGGGGAACGCTACGAGCAGTACTTC. It is translated as CASSIASGERYEQYF.

V gene TRBV30 combines with J gene TRBJ1-5; possible D gene TRBD1, 5 bases. Trimming stripped 0 bases from V and 6 bases from J, with 6 bases between. CDR3 length: 12 residues. CDR1 and CDR2 (germline): GTSNPN, SVGIG (reference sequence). Here the CDR3 reads CAWSVGAQPQHF. The CDR3 DNA follows: TGTGCCTGGAGTGTAGGGGCTCAGCCCCAGCATTTT.

The DNA for the CDR3 is TGTGCCAGCAGTCACACTAGCGGGACTCCCACAGATACGCAGTATTTT. This sequence encodes CASSHTSGTPTDTQYF. The rearrangement joins TRBV6-4 to TRBJ2-3; 10 positions match TRBD2. V gave up 5 bases and J gave up 2 bases; unmatched junction bases: 7. Germline V gives CDR1 MRHNA, CDR2 SNTAGT. This CDR3 region has 16 residues.

This clone was observed a handful of times. The genes are TRBV6-1 and TRBJ1-3, with D possibly TRBD1 on 5 matching bases. Germline V gives CDR1 MNHNS, CDR2 SASEGT. The V end was cut by 8 bases, the J end by 3 bases, with 14 bases between. The CDR3 has 14 amino acids. CDR3 bases: TGTGCCAGCTGGGCGGGGGGGGGTGGAAACACCATATATTTT. Protein: CASWAGGGGNTIYF.

This rearrangement joins TRBV6-4 to TRBJ1-5, with unresolved D. The V gene's germline CDR1 is MRHNA and CDR2 SNTAGT. V shed 0 bases and J shed 7 bases, with 7 bases lying between them. CDR3 length equals 13 residues. CDR3 region: CASSDSDGQPQHF. CDR3 sequence (DNA): TGTGCCAGCAGTGACTCAGACGGGCAGCCCCAGCATTTT.

The V and J genes are TRBV25-1 and TRBJ2-1; no definite D call. The CDR3 has 13 residues. V was clipped by 1 base and J by 4 bases, with 5 bases between them. Germline V gene sequence: CDR1 MGHDK, CDR2 SYGVNS. The CDR3 loop is CASSELVYNEQFF. CDR3 sequence (DNA): TGTGCCAGCAGTGAATTAGTGTACAATGAGCAGTTCTTC.

V gene TRBV9 combines with J gene TRBJ1-5; D is uncertain. The CDR3 sequence is 14 residues long. CDR1 is SGDLS and CDR2 is YYNGEE in the germline V gene. The V gene lost 0 bases and the J gene lost 4 bases, with 8 bases spanning the gap. CDR3: CASSVGGWNQPQHF. In DNA, the CDR3 is TGTGCCAGCAGCGTAGGCGGGTGGAATCAGCCCCAGCATTTT.